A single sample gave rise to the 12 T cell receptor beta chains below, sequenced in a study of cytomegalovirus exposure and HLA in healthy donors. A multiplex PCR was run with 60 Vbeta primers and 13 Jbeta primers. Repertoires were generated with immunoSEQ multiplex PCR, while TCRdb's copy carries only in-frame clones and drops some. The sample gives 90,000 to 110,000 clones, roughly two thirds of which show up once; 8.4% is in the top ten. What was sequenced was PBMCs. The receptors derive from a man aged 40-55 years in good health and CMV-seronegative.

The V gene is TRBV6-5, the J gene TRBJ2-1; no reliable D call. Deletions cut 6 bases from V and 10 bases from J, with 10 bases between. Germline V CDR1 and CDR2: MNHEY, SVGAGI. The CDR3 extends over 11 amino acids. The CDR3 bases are TGTGCCAGCAGCTTAAATAGCGAGCAGTTCTTC. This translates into CASSLNSEQFF.

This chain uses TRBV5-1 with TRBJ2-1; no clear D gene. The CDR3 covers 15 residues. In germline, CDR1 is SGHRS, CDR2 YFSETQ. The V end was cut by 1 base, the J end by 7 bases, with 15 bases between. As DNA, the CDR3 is TGCGCCAGCAGCTTGACCGATTTCCGGTTGAATGAGCAGTTCTTC. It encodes CASSLTDFRLNEQFF.

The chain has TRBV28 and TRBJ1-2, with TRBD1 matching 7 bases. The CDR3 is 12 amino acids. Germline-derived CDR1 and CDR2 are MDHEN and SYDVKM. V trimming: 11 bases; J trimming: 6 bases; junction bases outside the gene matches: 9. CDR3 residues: CASKKGADGYTF. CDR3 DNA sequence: TGTGCCTCAAAGAAGGGGGCGGATGGCTACACCTTC.

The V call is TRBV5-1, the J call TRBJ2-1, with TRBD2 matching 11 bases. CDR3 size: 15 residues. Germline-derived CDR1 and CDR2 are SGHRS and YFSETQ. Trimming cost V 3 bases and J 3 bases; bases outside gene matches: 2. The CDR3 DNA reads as TGCGCCAGCAGCTCGACTAGCGGGGACTACAATGAGCAGTTCTTC. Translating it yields CASSSTSGDYNEQFF.

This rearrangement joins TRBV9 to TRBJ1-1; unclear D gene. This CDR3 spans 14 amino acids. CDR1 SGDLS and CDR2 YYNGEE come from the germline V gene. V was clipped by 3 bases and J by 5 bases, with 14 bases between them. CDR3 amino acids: CASSDPGLGTEAFF. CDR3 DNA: TGTGCCAGCAGCGACCCCGGACTAGGGACTGAAGCTTTCTTT.

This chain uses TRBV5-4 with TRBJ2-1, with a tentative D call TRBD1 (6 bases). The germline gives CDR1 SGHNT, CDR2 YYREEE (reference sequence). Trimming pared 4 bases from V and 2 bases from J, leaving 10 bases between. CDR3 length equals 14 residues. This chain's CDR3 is CASSQWTAYNEQFF. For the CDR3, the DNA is TGTGCCAGCAGCCAGTGGACAGCCTACAATGAGCAGTTCTTC.

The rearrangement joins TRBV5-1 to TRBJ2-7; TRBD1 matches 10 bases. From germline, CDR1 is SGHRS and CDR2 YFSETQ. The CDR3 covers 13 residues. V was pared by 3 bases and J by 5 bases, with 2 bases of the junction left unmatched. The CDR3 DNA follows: TGCGCCAGCAGCTGGGGACAGGGGAACGAGCAGTACTTC. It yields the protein CASSWGQGNEQYF.

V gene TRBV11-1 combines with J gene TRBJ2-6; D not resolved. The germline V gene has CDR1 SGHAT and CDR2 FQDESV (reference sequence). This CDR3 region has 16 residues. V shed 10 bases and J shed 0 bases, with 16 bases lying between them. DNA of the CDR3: TGTGCCACCCGCCCGACCGGGTTCTCTGGGGCCAACGTCCTGACTTTC. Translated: CATRPTGFSGANVLTF. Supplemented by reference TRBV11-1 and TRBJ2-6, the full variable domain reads EAEVAQSPRYKITEKSQAVAFWCDPISGHATLYWYRQILGQGPELLVQFQDESVVDDSQLPKDRFSAERLKGVDSTLKIQPAELGDSAMYLCATRPTGFSGANVLTFGAGSRLTVL.

CDR3 residues: CASSLRGAGLGVEQYF. The CDR3 DNA reads as TGTGCCAGCAGTTTGCGGGGGGCGGGACTGGGGGTCGAGCAGTACTTC. The genes are TRBV27 and TRBJ2-7, with 8 nucleotides matching TRBD2. Germline CDR1 is MNHEY and CDR2 is SMNVEV (reference sequence). The junction had 13 bases not matched to a gene; V was cut back by 3 bases and J by 6 bases. This CDR3 spans 16 amino acids.

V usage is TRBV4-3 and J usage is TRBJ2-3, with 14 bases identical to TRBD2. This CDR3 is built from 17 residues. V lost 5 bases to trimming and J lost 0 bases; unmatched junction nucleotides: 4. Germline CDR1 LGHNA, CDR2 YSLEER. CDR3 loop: CASSTRLAGGSTDTQYF. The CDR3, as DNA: TGCGCCAGCAGCACTCGACTAGCGGGGGGGAGCACAGATACGCAGTATTTT.

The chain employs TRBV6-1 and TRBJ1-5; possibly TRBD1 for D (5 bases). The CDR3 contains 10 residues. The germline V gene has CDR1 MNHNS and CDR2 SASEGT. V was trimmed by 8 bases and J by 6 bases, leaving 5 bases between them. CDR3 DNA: TGTGCCAGCGGGGCTCAGCCCCAGCATTTT. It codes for CASGAQPQHF.

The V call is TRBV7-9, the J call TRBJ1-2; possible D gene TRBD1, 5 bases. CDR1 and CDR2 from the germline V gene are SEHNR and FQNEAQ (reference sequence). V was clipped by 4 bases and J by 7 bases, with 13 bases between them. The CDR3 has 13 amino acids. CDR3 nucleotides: TGTGCCAGCAGCTCCCGGGGACTTGTTGGCTACACCTTC. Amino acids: CASSSRGLVGYTF.